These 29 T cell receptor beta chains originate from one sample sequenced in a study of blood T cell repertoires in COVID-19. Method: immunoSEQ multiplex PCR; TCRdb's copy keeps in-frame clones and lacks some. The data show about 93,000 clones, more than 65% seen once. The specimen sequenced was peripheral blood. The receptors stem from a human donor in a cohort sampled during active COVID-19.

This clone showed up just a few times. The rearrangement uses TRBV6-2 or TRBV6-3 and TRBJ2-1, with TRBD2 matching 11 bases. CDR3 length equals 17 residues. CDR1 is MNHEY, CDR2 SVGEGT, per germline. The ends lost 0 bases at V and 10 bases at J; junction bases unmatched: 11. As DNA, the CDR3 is TGTGCCAGCAGTTACTCGAGGCGAACTAGCGGGAGCCGGGAGCAGTTCTTC. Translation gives CASSYSRRTSGSREQFF.

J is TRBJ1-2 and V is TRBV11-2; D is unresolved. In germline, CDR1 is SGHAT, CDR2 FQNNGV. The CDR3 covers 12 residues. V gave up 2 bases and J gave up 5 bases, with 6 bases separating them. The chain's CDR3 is CASSLIQYGYTF. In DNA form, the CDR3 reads TGTGCCAGCAGCTTAATCCAATATGGCTACACCTTC.

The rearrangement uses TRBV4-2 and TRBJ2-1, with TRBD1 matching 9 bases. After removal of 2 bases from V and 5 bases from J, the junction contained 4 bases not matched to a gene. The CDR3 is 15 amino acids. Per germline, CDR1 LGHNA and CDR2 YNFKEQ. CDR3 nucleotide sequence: TGTGCCAGCAGCCAACCGGGACAGGGTAACAATGAGCAGTTCTTC. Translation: CASSQPGQGNNEQFF.

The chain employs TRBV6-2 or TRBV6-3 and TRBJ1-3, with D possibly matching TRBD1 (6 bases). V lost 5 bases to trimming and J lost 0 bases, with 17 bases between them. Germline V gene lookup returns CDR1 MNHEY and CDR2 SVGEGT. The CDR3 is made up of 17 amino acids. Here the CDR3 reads CASSRLQDSFSGNTIYF. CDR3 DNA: TGTGCCAGCAGTCGCCTCCAGGACAGCTTCTCTGGAAACACCATATATTTT.

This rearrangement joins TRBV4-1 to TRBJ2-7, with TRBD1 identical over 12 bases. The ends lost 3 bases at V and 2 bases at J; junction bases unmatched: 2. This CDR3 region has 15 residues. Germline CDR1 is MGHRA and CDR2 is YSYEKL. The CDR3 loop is CASSHGDRGPYEQYF. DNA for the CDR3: TGCGCCAGCAGCCACGGGGACAGGGGGCCCTACGAGCAGTACTTC.

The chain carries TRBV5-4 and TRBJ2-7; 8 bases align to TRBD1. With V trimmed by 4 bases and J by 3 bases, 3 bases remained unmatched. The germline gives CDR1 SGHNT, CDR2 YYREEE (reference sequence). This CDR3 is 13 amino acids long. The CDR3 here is CASSPGGGYEQYF. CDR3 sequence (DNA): TGTGCCAGCAGCCCAGGGGGCGGCTACGAGCAGTACTTC.

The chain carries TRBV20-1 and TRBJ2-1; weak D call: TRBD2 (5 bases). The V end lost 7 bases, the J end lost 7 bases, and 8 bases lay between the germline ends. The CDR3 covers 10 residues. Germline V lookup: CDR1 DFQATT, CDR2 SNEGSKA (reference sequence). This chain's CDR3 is CSGSGNEQFF. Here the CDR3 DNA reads TGCAGTGGAAGCGGTAATGAGCAGTTCTTC.

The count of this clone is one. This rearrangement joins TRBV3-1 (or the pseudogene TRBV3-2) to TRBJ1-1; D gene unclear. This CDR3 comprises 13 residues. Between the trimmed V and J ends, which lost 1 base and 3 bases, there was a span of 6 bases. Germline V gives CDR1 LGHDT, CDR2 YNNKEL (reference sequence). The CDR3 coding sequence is TGTGCCAGCAGCCAAGGACACTACACTGAAGCTTTCTTT. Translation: CASSQGHYTEAFF.

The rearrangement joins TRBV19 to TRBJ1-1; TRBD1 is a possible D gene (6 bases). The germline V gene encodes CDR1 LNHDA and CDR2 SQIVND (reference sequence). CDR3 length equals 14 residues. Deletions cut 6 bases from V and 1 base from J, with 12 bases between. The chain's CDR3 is CASRSTGRNTEAFF. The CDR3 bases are TGTGCCAGTAGATCTACAGGGAGGAACACTGAAGCTTTCTTT.

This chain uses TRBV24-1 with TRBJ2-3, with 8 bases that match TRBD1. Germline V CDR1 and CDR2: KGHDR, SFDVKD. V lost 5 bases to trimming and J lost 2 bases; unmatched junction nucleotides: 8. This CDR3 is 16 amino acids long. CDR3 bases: TGTGCCACCAGTGGCTCAGGGGGCCTTATCACAGATACGCAGTATTTT. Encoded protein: CATSGSGGLITDTQYF.

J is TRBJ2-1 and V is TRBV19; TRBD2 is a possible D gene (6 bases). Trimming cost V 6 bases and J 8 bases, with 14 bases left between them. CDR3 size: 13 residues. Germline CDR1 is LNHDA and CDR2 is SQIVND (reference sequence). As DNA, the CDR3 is TGTGCCAGTAGCACTATTGGCGGGGATGAGCAGTTCTTC. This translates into CASSTIGGDEQFF.

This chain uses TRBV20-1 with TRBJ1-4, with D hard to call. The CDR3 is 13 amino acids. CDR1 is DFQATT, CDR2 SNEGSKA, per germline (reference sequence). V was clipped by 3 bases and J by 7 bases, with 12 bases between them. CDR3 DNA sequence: TGCAGTGCTAGTTCTCGTAATGTTGAAAAACTGTTTTTT. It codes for CSASSRNVEKLFF.

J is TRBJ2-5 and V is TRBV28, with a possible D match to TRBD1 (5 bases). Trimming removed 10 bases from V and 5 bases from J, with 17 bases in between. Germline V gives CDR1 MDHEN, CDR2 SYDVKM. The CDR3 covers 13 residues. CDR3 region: CAINRAGLETQYF. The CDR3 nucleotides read TGTGCCATCAATAGGGCAGGGTTGGAGACCCAGTACTTC.

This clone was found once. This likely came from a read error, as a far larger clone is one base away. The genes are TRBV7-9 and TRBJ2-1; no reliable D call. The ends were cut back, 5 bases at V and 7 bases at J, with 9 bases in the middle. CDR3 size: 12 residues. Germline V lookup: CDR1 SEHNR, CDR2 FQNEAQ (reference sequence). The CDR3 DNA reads TGTGCCAGCAGCCCCACCGGGAATGAGCAGTTCTTC. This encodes CASSPTGNEQFF.

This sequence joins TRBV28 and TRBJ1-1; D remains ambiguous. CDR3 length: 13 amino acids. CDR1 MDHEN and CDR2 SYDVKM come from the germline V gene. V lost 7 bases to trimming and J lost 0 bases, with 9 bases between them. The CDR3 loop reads CASTPVMNTEAFF. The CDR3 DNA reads TGTGCCAGCACCCCGGTCATGAACACTGAAGCTTTCTTT.

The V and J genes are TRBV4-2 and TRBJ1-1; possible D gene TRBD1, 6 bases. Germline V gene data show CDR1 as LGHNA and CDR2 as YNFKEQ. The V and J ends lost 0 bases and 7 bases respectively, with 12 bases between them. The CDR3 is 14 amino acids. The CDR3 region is CASSQDGGPGEAFF. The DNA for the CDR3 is TGTGCCAGCAGCCAAGACGGGGGGCCTGGTGAAGCTTTCTTT.

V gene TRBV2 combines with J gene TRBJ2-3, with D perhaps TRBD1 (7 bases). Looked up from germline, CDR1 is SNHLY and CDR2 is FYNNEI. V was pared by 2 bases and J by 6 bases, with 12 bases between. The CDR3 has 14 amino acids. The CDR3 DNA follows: TGTGCCAGCAGTGAACGGCAGGGGGGCGATACGCAGTATTTT. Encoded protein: CASSERQGGDTQYF.

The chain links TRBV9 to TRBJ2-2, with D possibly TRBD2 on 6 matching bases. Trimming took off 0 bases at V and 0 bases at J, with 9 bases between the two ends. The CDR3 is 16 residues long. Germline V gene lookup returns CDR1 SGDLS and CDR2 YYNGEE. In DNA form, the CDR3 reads TGTGCCAGCAGCGTAGCGGGAGCCGCGAACACCGGGGAGCTGTTTTTT. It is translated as CASSVAGAANTGELFF.

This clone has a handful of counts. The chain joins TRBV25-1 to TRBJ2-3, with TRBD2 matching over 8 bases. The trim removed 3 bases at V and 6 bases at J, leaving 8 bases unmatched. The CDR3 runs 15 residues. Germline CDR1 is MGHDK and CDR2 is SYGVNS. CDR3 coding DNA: TGTGCCAGCAGTGATTGGTCCGGGACTAGGGATACGCAGTATTTT. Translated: CASSDWSGTRDTQYF. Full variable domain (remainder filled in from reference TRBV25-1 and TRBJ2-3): EADIYQTPRYLVIGTGKKITLECSQTMGHDKMYWYQQDPGMELHLIHYSYGVNSTEKGDLSSESTVSRIRTEHFPLTLESARPSHTSQYLCASSDWSGTRDTQYFGPGTRLTVL.

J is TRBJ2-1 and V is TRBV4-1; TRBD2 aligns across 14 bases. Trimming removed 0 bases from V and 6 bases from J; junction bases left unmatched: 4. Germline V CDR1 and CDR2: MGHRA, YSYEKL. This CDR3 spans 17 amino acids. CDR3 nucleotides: TGCGCCAGCAGCCAAGATGGGACTAGCGGGAGCCGCAATGAGCAGTTCTTC. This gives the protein CASSQDGTSGSRNEQFF.

CDR3: CASSYSTQGTGELFF. CDR3 DNA sequence: TGTGCCAGCAGTTACTCGACACAGGGAACCGGGGAGCTGTTTTTT. V is TRBV6-5 and J is TRBJ2-2; perhaps TRBD1 as D (6 bases). In germline, CDR1 is MNHEY, CDR2 SVGAGI. The CDR3 loop spans 15 amino acids. Between the trimmed V and J ends, which lost 0 bases and 5 bases, there was a span of 10 bases.

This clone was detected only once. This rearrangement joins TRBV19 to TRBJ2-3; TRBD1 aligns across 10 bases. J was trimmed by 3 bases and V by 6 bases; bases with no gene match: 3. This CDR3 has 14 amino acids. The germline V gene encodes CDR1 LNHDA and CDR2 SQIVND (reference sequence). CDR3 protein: CASSRDRGTDTQYF. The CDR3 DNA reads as TGTGCCAGTAGCCGGGACAGGGGAACAGATACGCAGTATTTT.

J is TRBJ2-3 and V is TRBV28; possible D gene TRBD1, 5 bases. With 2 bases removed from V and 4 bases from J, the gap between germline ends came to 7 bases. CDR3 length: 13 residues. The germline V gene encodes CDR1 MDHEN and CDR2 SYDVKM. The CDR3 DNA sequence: TGTGCCAGCAGTTTAGGGGCGTCAGATACGCAGTATTTT. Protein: CASSLGASDTQYF.

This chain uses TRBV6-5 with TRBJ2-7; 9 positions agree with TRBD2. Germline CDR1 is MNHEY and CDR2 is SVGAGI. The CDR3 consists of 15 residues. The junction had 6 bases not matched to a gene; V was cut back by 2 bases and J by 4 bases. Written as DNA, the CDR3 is TGTGCCAGCAGTTACGGTGCGGGAGGGCCATACGAGCAGTACTTC. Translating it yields CASSYGAGGPYEQYF.

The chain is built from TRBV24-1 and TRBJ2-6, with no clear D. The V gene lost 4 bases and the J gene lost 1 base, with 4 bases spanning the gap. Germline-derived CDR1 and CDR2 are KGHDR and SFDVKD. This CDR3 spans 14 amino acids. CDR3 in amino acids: CATSDPSGANVLTF. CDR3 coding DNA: TGTGCCACCAGTGACCCTTCTGGGGCCAACGTCCTGACTTTC.

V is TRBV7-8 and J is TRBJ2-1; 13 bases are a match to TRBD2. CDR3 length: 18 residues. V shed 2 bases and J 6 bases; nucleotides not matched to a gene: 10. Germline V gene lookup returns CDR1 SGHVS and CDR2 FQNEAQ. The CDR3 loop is CASSLTRTLAGGINEQFF. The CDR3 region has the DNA TGTGCCAGCAGCTTAACCCGGACACTAGCGGGGGGGATCAATGAGCAGTTCTTC.

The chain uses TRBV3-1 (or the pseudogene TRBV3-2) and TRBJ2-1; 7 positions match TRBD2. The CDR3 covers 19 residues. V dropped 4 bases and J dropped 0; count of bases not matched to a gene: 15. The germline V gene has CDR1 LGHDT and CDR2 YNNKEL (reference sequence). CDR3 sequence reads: CASSPRPGSGPSSYNEQFF. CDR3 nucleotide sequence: TGTGCCAGCAGCCCGAGGCCGGGTAGCGGGCCTAGCTCCTACAATGAGCAGTTCTTC.

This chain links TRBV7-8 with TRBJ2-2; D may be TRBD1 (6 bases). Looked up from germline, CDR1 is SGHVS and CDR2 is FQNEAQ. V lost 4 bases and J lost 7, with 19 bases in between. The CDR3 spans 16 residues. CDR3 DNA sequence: TGTGCCAGCAGCTACAGGCAGGGCAGGGGCATCGGGGAGCTGTTTTTT. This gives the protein CASSYRQGRGIGELFF. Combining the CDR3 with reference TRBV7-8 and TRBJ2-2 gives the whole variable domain GAGVSQSPRYKVAKRGQDVALRCDPISGHVSLFWYQQALGQGPEFLTYFQNEAQLDKSGLPSDRFFAERPEGSVSTLKIQRTQQEDSAVYLCASSYRQGRGIGELFFGEGSRLTVL.

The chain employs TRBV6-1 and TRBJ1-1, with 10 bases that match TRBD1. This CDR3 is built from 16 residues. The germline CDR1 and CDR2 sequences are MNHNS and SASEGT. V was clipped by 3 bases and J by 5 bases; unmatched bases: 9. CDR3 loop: CASSDTLGTGVTEAFF. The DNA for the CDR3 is TGTGCCAGCAGTGACACTCTAGGGACAGGGGTGACTGAAGCTTTCTTT.